This T cell receptor beta chain was identified in a study of blood T cell repertoires in COVID-19. Study-wide context: Specimens from acute and convalescent COVID-19 originated in the United States, Italy and Spain. Nucleic acid was either cDNA or gDNA, and it came from T cells, B-cell-depleted T cells, or PBMCs.

It was during active infection that Seattle patients were enrolled and then longitudinally followed. The germline CDR1 and CDR2 sequences are SGHVS and FNYEAQ. This CDR3 has 14 residues. Unmatched junction bases numbered 6, after V lost 5 bases and J lost 4 bases. As processed by the authors: It was from reference gene primer amplification that nucleated cell counts were estimated. Profiling relied on immunoSEQ multiplex PCR, and the TCRdb table lists in-frame clones only, not all of them. That table is the source of V, J and clone size, and D and trimming were worked out from the DNA. Of approximately 350,000 clones in the sample, roughly 90% were seen once.

The chain uses TRBV7-6 and TRBJ2-5, with 8 nucleotides matching TRBD1. The specimen was peripheral blood. This TCR derives from a woman in her seventies with COVID-19, enrolled during active disease. This CDR3 reads CASSALDRAETQYF. The CDR3, as DNA: TGTGCCAGCAGCGCCCTGGACAGGGCAGAGACCCAGTACTTC.